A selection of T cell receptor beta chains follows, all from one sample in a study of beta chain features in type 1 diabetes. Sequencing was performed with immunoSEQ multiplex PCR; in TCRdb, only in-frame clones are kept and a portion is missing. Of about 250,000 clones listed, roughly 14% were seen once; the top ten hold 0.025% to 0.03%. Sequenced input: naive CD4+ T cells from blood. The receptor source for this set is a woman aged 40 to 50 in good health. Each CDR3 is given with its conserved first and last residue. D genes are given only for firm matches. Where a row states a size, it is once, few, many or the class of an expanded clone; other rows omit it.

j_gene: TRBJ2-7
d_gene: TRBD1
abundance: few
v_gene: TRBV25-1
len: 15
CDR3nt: TGTGCCAGCGGTCTGGGGACAGCCCCTTACTACGAGCAGTACTTC
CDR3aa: CASGLGTAPYYEQYF

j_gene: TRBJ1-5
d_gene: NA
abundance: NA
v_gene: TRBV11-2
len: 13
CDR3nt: TGTGCCAGCAGCTTCAGTTTTAATCAGCCCCAGCATTTT
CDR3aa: CASSFSFNQPQHF

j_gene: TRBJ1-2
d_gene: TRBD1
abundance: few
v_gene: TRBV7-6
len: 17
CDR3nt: TGTGCCAGCAGCTTAGCGCCCTCCCTTACAGGGGCCTATGGCTACACCTTC
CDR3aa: CASSLAPSLTGAYGYTF

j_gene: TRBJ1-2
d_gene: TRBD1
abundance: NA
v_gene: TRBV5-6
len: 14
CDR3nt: TGTGCCAGCAGCAGCTACAGGGGCAACTATGGCTACACCTTC
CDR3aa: CASSSYRGNYGYTF

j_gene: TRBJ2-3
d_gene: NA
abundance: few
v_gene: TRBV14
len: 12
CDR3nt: TGTGCCAGCAGTCCGACTAGAGATACGCAGTATTTT
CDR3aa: CASSPTRDTQYF

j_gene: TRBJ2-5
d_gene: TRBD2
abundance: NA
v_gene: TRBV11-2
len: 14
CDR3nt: TGTGCCAGCAGCCGTACGGGGGGACAAGAGACCCAGTACTTC
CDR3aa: CASSRTGGQETQYF

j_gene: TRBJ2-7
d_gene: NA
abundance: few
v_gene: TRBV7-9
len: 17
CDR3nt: TGTGCCAGCAGCCCGCGGCGGGGTCGAAGTGAAACCTACGAGCAGTACTTC
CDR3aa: CASSPRRGRSETYEQYF

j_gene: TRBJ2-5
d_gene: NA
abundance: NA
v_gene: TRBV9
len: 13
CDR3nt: TGTGCCAGCAGCGTAAGGGGCCAAGAGACCCAGTACTTC
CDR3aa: CASSVRGQETQYF

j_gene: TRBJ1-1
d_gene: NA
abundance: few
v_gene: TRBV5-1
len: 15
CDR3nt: TGCGCCAGCAGCTTGGAAACAGGGTATTCCACTGAAGCTTTCTTT
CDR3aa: CASSLETGYSTEAFF

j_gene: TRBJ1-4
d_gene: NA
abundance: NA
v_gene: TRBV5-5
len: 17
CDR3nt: TGTGCCAGCAGCTTGTCCCCCGACAGTCAGTTGACGAGAAAACTGTTTTTT
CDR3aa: CASSLSPDSQLTRKLFF

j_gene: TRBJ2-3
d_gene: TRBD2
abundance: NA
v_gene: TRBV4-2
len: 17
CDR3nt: TGTGCCAGCAGCCAAGCTGGAGCGGGGGGGGGTTCAGATACGCAGTATTTT
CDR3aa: CASSQAGAGGGSDTQYF

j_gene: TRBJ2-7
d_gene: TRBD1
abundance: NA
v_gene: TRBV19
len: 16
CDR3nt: TGTGCCAGTAGTGGATTCGGGACAGGAGACCCTTACGAGCAGTACTTC
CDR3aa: CASSGFGTGDPYEQYF

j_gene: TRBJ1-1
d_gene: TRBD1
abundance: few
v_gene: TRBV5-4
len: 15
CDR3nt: TGTGCCAGCAGCACCGGGGACAGGGGGAACACTGAAGCTTTCTTT
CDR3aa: CASSTGDRGNTEAFF

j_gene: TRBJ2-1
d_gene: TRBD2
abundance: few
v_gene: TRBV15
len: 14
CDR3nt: TGTGCCACCAGCAAGGCGGGGGGCTACAATGAGCAGTTCTTC
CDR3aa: CATSKAGGYNEQFF

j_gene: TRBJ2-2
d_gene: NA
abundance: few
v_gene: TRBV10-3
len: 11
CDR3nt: TGTGCCATCTCCTACACCGGGGAGCTGTTTTTT
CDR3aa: CAISYTGELFF

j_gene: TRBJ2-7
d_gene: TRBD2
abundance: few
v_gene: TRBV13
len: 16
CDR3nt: TGTGCCAGCAGCTTAGGCCTAGCGGGGACCCCCTACGAGCAGTACTTC
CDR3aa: CASSLGLAGTPYEQYF

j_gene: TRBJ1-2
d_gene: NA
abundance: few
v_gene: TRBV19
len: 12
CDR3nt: TGTGCCAGTAGTATTGGCAGGGATGGCTACACCTTC
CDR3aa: CASSIGRDGYTF

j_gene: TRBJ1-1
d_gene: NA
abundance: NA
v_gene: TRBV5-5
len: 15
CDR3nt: TGTGCCAGCAGCTTGGCCACGAGCCCGAACACTGAAGCTTTCTTT
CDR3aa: CASSLATSPNTEAFF

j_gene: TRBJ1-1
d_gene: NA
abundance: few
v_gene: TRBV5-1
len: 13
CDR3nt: TGCGCCAGCAGCTTGAACTCGGGGACTGAAGCTTTCTTT
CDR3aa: CASSLNSGTEAFF

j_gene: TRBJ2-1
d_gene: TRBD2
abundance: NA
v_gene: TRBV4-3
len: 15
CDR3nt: TGCGCCAGCAGCCAAGGGACTAGCGGTTCGAATGAGCAGTTCTTC
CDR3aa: CASSQGTSGSNEQFF

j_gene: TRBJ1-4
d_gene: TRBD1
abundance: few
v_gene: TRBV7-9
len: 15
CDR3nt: TGTGCCAGCAGCTTATTAGACAGGGGACGGGAAAAACTGTTTTTT
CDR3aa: CASSLLDRGREKLFF

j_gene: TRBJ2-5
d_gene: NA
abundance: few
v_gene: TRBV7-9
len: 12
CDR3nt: TGTGCCACCGGGGGGCGGCAAGAGACCCAGTACTTC
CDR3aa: CATGGRQETQYF

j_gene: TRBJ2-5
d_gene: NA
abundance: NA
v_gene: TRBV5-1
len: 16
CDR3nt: TGCGCCAGCAGCCCACAGGCCTCCTCAATCTCAAGGGCCCAGTACTTC
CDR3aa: CASSPQASSISRAQYF

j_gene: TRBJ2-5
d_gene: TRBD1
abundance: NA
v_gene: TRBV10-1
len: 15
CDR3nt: TGCGCCAGCAGTGATGGACAGGGCCGGTGGGAGACCCAGTACTTC
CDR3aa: CASSDGQGRWETQYF

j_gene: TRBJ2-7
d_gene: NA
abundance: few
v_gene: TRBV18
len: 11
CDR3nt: TGTGCCAGCTCAACTTACTACGAGCAGTACTTC
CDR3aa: CASSTYYEQYF

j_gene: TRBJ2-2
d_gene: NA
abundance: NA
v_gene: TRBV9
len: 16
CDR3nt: TGTGCCAGCAGCGTGGCTAGCGCCGCGAACACCGGGGAGCTGTTTTTT
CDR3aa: CASSVASAANTGELFF

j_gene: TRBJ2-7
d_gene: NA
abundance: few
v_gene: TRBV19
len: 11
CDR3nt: TGTGCCAGTAGTATTACGGGGGAGCAGTACTTC
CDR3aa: CASSITGEQYF

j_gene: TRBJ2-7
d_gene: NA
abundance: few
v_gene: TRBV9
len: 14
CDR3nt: TGTGCCAGCAGCGTAGGTGACAGGCCCTACGAGCAGTACTTC
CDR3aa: CASSVGDRPYEQYF

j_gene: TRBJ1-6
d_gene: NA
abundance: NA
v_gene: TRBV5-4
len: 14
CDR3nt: TGTGCCAGCAGCTTTCCCAGGGAAAATTCACCCCTCCACTTT
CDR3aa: CASSFPRENSPLHF

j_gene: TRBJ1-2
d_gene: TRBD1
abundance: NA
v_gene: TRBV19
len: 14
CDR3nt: TGTGCCAGTAGTATAGCCGGGACAGTCTATGGCTACACCTTC
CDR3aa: CASSIAGTVYGYTF

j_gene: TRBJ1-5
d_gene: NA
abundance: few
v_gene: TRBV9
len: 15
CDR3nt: TGTGCCAGCAGCCCAGGGGCCCCGGGCAATCAGCCCCAGCATTTT
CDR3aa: CASSPGAPGNQPQHF

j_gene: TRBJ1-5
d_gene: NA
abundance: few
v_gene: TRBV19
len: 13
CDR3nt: TGTGCCAGTAGCCCGACAAACAATCAGCCCCAGCATTTT
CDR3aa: CASSPTNNQPQHF

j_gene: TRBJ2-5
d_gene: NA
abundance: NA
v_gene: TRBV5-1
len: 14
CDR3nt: TGCGCCAGCAGCTCCTTACAGGGTTTAGAGACCCAGTACTTC
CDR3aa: CASSSLQGLETQYF

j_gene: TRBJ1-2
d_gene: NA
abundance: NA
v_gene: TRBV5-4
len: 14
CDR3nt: TGTGCCAGCAGCTTACCCGGAGATAACTATGGCTACACCTTC
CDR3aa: CASSLPGDNYGYTF

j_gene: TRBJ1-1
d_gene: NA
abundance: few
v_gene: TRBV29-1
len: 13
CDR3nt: TGCAGCGCAAAAACAGGGATGGTGACTGAAGCTTTCTTT
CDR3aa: CSAKTGMVTEAFF

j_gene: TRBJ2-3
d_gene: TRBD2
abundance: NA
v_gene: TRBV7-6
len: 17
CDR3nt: TGTGCCAGCAGCTTAGGTGCTAGCGGGGGGGCTTCAGATACGCAGTATTTT
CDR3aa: CASSLGASGGASDTQYF

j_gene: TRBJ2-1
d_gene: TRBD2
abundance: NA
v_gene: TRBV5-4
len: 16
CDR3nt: TGTGCCAGCACCAATAGAGGCGGGGGGCCCTACAATGAGCAGTTCTTC
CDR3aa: CASTNRGGGPYNEQFF

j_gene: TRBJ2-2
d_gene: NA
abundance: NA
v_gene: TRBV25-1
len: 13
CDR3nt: TGTGCCAGCAGTGGGACTGGCCCCGGGGAGCTGTTTTTT
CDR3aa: CASSGTGPGELFF

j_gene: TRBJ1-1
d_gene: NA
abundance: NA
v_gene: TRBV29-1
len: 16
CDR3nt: TGCAGCGTTGGGGGACCGGGACAACTAATGAACACTGAAGCTTTCTTT
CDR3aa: CSVGGPGQLMNTEAFF

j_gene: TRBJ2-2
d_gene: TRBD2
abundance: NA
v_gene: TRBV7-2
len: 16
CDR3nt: TGTGCCAGCAGCACAAGGAGGGCTAGCGGCACCGGGGAGCTGTTTTTT
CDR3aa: CASSTRRASGTGELFF

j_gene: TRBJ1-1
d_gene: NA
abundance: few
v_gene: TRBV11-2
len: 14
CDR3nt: TGTGCCAGCAGCTTAGAAATTGCGGGTGGGGAGGCTTTCTTT
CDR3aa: CASSLEIAGGEAFF

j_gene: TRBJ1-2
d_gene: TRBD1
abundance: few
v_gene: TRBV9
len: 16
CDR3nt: TGTGCCAGCAGCGCGACCCCAGGGGGCGCAAGCTATGGCTACACCTTC
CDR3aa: CASSATPGGASYGYTF

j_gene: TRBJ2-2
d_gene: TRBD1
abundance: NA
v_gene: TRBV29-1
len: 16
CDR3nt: TGCAGCGTTGAAGTCGACAGGGGGCCGGTAAACGGGGAGCTGTTTTTT
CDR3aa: CSVEVDRGPVNGELFF

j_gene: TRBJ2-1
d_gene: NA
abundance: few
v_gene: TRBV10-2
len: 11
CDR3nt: TGCGCCAGCAGTGTGGGCCAGCAGCAGTTCTTC
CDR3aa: CASSVGQQQFF

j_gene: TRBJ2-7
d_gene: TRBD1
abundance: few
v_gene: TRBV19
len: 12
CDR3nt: TGTGCCAGTAGTCTACGACAGGGTTGGCAGTACTTC
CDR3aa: CASSLRQGWQYF

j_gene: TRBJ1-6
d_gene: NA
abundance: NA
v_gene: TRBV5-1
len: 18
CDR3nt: TGCGCCAGCAGCTTGGCCGGCTCCACCCAGGGGCCTGGTTCACCCCTCCACTTT
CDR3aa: CASSLAGSTQGPGSPLHF

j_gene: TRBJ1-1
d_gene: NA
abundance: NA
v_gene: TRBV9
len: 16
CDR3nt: TGTGCCAGCGGGGTAGGGGCAGCCGCCGCGAACACTGAAGCTTTCTTT
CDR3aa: CASGVGAAAANTEAFF

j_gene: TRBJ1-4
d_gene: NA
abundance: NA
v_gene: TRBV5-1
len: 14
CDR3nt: TGCGCCAGCAGCTTGTTTCAGTTAAATGAAAAACTGTTTTTT
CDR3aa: CASSLFQLNEKLFF